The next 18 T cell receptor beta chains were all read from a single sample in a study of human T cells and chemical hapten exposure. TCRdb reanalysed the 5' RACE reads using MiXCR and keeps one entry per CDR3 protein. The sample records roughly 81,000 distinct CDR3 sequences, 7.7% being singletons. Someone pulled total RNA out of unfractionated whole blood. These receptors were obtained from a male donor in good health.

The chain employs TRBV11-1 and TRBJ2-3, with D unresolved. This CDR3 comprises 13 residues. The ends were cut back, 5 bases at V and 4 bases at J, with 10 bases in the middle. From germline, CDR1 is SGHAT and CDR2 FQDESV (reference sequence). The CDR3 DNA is TGTGCCAGCAGCCAGCCGACACCAGATACGCAGTATTTT. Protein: CASSQPTPDTQYF.

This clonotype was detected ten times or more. CDR3 protein: CASSGGGWRAEAFF. The DNA of the CDR3 is TGCGCCAGCAGCGGAGGGGGCTGGAGGGCTGAAGCTTTCTTT. The rearrangement joins TRBV5-1 to TRBJ1-1, with TRBD1 matching over 7 bases. The CDR3 consists of 14 residues. J lost 6 bases, V lost 4 bases, and 9 bases had no gene match. Germline V gives CDR1 SGHRS, CDR2 YFSETQ.

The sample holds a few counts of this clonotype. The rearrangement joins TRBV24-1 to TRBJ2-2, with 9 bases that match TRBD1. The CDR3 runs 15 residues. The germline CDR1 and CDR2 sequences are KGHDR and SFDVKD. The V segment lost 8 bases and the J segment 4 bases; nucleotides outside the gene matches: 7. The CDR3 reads CATMIQGASTGELFF. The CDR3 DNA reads TGTGCCACCATGATACAGGGGGCGAGCACCGGGGAGCTGTTTTTT.

The CDR3 nucleotides read TGTGCCAGCAGTTTAGGGGACGGGGAGTATGGCTACACCTTC. This gives the protein CASSLGDGEYGYTF. The chain couples TRBV6-5 to TRBJ1-2; D possibly corresponds to TRBD1 (5 bases). CDR1 is MNHEY and CDR2 is SVGAGI in the germline V gene. The CDR3 covers 14 residues. Trimming pared 4 bases from V and 5 bases from J, leaving 14 bases between.

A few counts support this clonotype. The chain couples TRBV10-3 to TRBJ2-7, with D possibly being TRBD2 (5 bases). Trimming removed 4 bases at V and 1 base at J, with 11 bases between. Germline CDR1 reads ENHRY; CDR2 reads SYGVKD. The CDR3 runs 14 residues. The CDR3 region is CAISAGGLSYEQYF. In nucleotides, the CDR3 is TGTGCCATCAGTGCTGGAGGTTTGTCCTACGAGCAGTACTTC.

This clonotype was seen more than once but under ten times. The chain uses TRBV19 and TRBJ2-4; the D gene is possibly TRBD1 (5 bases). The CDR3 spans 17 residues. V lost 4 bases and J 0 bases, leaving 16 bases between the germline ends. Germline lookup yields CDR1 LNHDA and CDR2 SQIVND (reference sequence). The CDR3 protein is CASSNRLDLLAKNIQYF. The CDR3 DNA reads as TGTGCCAGTAGTAACAGGCTGGATCTATTAGCCAAAAACATTCAGTACTTC.

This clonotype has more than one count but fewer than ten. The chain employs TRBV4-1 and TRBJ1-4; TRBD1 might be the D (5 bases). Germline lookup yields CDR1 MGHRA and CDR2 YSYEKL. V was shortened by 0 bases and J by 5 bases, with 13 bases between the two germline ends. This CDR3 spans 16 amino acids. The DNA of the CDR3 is TGCGCCAGCAGCCAAGATCTGGGTAGGGGCAATGAAAAACTGTTTTTT. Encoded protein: CASSQDLGRGNEKLFF.

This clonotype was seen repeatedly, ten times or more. CDR3 region: CASSPWTEMNTEAFF. Here the CDR3 DNA reads TGTGCCAGCAGCCCCTGGACGGAAATGAACACTGAAGCTTTCTTT. The V call is TRBV7-6, the J call TRBJ1-1, with D unresolved. The CDR3 has 15 residues. The germline CDR1 and CDR2 sequences are SGHVS and FNYEAQ. Trimming cost V 5 bases and J 0 bases, with 13 bases left between them.

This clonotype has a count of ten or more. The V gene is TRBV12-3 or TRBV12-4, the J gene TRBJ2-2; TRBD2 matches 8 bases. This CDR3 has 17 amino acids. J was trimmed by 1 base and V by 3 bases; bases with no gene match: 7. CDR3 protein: CASSFGLLAGNTGELFF. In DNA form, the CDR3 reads TGTGCCAGCAGTTTTGGTCTCCTAGCGGGGAACACCGGGGAGCTGTTTTTT.

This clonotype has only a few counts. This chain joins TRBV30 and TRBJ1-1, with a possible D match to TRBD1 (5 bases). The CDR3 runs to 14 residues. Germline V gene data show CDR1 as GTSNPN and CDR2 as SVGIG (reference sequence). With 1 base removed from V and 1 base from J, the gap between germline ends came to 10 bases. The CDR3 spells CAWSEAQGNTEAFF. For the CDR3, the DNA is TGTGCCTGGAGTGAGGCGCAGGGGAACACTGAAGCTTTCTTT. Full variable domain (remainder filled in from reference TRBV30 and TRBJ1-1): SQTIHQWPATLVQPVGSPLSLECTVEGTSNPNLYWYRQAAGRGLQLLFYSVGIGQISSEVPQNLSASRPQDRQFILSSKKLLLSDSGFYLCAWSEAQGNTEAFFGQGTRLTVV.

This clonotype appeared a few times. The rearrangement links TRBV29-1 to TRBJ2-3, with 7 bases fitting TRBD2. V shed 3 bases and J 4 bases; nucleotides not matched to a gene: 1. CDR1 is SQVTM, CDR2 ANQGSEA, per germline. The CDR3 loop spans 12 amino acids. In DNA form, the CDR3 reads TGCAGCGTTGATGGGGGGGCAGATACGCAGTATTTT. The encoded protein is CSVDGGADTQYF.

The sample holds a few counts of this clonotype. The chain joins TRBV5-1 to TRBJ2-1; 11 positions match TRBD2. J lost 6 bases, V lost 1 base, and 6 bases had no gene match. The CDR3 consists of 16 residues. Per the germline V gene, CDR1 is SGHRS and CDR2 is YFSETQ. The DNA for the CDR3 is TGCGCCAGCAGCTTGCCCCGACTAGCGGGGTCCAATGAGCAGTTCTTC. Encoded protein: CASSLPRLAGSNEQFF.

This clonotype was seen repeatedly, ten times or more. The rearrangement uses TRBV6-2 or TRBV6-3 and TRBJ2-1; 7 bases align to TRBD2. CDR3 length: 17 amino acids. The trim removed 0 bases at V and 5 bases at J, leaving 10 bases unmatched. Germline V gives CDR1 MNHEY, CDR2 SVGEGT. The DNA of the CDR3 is TGTGCCAGCAGTTACTCGACAGTGCGCGGGAGAGACAATGAGCAGTTCTTC. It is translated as CASSYSTVRGRDNEQFF.

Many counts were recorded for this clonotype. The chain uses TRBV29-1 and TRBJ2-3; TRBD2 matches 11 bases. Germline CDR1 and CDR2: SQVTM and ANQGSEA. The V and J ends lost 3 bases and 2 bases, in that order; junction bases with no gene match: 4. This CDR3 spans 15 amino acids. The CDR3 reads CSVDPSGGHTDTQYF. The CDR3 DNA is TGCAGCGTTGACCCTAGCGGGGGGCACACAGATACGCAGTATTTT.

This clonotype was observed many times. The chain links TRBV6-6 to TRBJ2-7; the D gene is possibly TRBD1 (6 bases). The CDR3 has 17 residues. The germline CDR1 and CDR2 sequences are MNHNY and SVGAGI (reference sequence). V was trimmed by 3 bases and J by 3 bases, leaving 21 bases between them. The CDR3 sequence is CASSYGHRDIGFYEQYF. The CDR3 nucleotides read TGTGCCAGCAGTTATGGGCACCGGGACATCGGATTCTACGAGCAGTACTTC.

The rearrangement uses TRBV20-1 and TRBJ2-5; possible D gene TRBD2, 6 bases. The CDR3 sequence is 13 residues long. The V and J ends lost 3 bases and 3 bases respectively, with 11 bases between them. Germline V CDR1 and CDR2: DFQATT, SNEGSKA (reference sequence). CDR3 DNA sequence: TGCAGTGCTAGGGGAGGTCTAGAAGAGACCCAGTACTTC. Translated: CSARGGLEETQYF.

CDR3 coding DNA: TGTGCCAGCAGCTTTCAGGGTTTCTCCTACGAGCAGTACTTC. This sequence encodes CASSFQGFSYEQYF. The chain carries TRBV11-1 and TRBJ2-7, with a tentative D call TRBD1 (5 bases). This CDR3 has 14 amino acids. Germline V gives CDR1 SGHAT, CDR2 FQDESV (reference sequence). V was trimmed by 3 bases and J by 0 bases, leaving 9 bases between them.

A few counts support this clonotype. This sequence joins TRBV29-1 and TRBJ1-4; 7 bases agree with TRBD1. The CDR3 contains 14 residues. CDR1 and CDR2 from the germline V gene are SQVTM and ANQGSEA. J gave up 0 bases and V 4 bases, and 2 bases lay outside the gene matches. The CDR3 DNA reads TGCAGCGTTGGGCAGGGGGCAACTAATGAAAAACTGTTTTTT. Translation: CSVGQGATNEKLFF. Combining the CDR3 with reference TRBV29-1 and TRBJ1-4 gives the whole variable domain SAVISQKPSRDICQRGTSLTIQCQVDSQVTMMFWYRQQPGQSLTLIATANQGSEATYESGFVIDKFPISRPNLTFSTLTVSNMSPEDSSIYLCSVGQGATNEKLFFGSGTQLSVL.